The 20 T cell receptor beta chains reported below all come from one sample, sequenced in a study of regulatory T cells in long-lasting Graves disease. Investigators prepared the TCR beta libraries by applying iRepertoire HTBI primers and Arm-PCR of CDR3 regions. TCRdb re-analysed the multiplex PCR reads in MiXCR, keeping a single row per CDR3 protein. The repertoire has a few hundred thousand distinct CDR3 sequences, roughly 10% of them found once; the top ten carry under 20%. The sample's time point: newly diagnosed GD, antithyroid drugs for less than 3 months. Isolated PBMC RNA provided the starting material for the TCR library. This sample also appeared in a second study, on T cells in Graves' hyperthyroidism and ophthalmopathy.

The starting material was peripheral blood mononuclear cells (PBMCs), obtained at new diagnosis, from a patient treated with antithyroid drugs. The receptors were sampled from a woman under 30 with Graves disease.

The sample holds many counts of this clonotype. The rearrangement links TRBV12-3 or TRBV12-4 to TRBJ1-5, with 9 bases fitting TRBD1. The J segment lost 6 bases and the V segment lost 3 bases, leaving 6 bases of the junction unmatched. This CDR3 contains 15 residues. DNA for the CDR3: TGTGCCAGCAGTTTCTACACGACAGGGGGTCAGCCCCAGCATTTT. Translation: CASSFYTTGGQPQHF.

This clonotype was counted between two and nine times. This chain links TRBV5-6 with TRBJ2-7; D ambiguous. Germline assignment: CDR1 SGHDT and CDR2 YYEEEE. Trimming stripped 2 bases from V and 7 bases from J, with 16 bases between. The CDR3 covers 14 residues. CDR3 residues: CASSFPAESWEQYV. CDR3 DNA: TGTGCCAGCAGCTTTCCAGCAGAGAGCTGGGAGCAGTACGTC.

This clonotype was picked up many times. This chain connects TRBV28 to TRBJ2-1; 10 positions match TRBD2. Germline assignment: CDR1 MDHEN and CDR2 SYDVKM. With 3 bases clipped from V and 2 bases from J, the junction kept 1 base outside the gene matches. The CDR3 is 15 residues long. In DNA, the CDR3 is TGTGCCAGCAGTTTTAGCGGGAGGACCTACAATGAGCAGTTCTTC. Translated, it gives CASSFSGRTYNEQFF.

The CDR3 sequence is CATSDLRDRDTQYF. CDR3 coding DNA: TGTGCCACCAGTGATTTGAGGGACAGAGATACGCAGTATTTT. The chain joins TRBV24-1 to TRBJ2-3; TRBD1 matches 7 bases. This CDR3 is 14 amino acids long. Germline V CDR1 and CDR2: KGHDR, SFDVKD. V was pared by 0 bases and J by 5 bases, with 1 base of the junction left unmatched.

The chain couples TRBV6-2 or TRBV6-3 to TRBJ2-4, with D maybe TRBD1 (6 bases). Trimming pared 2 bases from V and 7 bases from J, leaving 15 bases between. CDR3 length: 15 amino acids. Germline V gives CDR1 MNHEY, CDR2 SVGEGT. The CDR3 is CASSYEGTQGNIQYF. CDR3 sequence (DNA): TGTGCCAGCAGTTACGAGGGGACCCAGGGGAACATTCAGTACTTC.

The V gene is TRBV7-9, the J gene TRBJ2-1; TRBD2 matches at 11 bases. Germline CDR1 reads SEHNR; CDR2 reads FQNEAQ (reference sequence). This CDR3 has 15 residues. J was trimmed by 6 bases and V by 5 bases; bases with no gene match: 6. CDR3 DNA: TGTGCCAGCAGCAATAGCGGGAGGGTACTCAATGAGCAGTTCTTC. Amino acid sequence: CASSNSGRVLNEQFF.

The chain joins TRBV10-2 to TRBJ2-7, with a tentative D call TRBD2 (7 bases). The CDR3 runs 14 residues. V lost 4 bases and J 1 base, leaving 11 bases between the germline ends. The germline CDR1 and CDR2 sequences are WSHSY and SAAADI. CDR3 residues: CASSGGGGSYEQYF. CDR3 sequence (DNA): TGCGCCAGCAGTGGGGGAGGGGGGTCCTACGAGCAGTACTTC.

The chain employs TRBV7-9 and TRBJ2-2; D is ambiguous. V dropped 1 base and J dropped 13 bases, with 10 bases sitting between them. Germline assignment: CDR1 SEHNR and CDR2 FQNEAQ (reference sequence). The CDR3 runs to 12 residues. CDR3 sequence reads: CASSLGGRVLFF. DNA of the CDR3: TGTGCCAGCAGCTTAGGGGGAAGGGTGCTGTTTTTT.

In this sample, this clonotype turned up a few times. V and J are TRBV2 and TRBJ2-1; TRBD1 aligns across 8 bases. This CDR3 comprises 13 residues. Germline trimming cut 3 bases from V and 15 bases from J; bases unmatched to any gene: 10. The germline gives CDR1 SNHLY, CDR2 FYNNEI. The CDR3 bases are TGTGCCAGCAGTGAGCTCCAGGGGGCCGGGGTGTTCTTC. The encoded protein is CASSELQGAGVFF.

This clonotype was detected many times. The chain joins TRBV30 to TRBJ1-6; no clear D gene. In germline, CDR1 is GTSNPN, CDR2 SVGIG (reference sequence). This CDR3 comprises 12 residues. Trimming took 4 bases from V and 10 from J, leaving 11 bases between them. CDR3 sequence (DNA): TGTGCCTGGAAACGACAAAGATCACCCCTCCACTTT. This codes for CAWKRQRSPLHF.

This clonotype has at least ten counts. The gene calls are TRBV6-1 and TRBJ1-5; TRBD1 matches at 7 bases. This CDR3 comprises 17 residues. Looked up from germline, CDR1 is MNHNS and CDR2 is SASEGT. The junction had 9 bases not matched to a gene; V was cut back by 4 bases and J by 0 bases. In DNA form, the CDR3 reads TGTGCCAGCAGTGGATGGGACAGCTCCACTAGCAATCAGCCCCAGCATTTT. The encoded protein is CASSGWDSSTSNQPQHF.

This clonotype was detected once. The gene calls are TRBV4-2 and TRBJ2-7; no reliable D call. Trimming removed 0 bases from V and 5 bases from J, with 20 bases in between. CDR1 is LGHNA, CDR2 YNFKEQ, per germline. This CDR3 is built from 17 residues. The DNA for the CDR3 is TGTGCCAGCAGCCAAGAGGATAGTAGCAAAATCGGGCACGAGCAGTACTTC. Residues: CASSQEDSSKIGHEQYF.

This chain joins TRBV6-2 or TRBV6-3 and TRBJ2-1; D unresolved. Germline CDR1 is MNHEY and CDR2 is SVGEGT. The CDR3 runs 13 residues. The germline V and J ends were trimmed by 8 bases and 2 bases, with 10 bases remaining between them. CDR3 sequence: CASGKGPYNEQFF. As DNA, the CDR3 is TGTGCCAGCGGTAAAGGCCCCTACAATGAGCAGTTCTTC.

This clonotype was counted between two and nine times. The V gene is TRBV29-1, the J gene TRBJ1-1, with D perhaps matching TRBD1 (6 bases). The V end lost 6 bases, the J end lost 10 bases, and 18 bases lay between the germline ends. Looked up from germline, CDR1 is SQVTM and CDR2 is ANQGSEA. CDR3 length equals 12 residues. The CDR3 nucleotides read TGCAGCGTATGGGACAACCAAAGGGGAGCTTTCTTT. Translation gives CSVWDNQRGAFF.

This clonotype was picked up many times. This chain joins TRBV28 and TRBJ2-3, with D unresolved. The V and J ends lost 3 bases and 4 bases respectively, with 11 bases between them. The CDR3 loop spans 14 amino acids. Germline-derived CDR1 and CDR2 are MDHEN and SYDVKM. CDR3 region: CASSFLSGPDTQYF. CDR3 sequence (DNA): TGTGCCAGCAGTTTCCTCTCCGGTCCAGATACGCAGTATTTT. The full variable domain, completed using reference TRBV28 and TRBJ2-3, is DVKVTQSSRYLVKRTGEKVFLECVQDMDHENMFWYRQDPGLGLRLIYFSYDVKMKEKGDIPEGYSVSREKKERFSLILESASTNQTSMYLCASSFLSGPDTQYFGPGTRLTVL.

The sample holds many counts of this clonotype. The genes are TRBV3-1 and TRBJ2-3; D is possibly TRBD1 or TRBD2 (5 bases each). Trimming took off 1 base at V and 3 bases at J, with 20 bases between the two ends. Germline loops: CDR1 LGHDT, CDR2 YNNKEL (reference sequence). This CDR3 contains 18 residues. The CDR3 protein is CASSQGWGYRGKTDTQYF. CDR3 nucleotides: TGTGCCAGCAGCCAAGGATGGGGGTACCGGGGCAAGACAGATACGCAGTATTTT.

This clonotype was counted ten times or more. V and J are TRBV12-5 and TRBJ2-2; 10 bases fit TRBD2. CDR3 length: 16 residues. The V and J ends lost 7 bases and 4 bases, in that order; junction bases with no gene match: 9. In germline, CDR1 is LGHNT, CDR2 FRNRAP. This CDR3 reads CASVQRGGLTTGELFF. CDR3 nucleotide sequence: TGTGCTAGTGTCCAGCGGGGGGGCCTAACCACCGGGGAGCTGTTTTTT.

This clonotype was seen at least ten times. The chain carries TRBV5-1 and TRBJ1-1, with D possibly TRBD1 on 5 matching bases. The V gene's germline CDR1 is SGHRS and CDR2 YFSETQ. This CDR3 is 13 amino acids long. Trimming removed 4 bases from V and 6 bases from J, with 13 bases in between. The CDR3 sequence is CASSPYRGAEAFF. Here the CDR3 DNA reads TGCGCCAGCAGCCCCTATCGGGGGGCTGAAGCTTTCTTT. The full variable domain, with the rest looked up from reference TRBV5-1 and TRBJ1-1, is KAGVTQTPRYLIKTRGQQVTLSCSPISGHRSVSWYQQTPGQGLQFLFEYFSETQRNKGNFPGRFSGRQFSNSRSEMNVSTLELGDSALYLCASSPYRGAEAFFGQGTRLTVV.

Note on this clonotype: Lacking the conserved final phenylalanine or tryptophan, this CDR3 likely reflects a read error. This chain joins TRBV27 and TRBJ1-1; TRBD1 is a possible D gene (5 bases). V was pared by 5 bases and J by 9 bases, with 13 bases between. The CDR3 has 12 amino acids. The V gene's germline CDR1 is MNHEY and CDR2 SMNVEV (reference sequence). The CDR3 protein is CASSLNRDQAFL. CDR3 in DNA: TGTGCCAGCAGTCTCAACCGGGACCAAGCTTTCCTT.

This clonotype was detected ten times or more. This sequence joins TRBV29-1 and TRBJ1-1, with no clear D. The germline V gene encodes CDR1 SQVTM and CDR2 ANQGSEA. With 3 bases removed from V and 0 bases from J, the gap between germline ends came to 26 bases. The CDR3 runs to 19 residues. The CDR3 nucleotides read TGCAGCGTTGACTACTTCAAGGGAGTGAGCCCTTACGTGAACACTGAAGCTTTCTTT. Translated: CSVDYFKGVSPYVNTEAFF.